These 14 T cell receptor beta chains share one sample of origin, sequenced in a study of early T cells in non-severe SARS-CoV-2 infection. TCRdb re-called the 5' RACE reads through MiXCR, storing one row per CDR3 protein. The sample contains about 26,000 distinct CDR3 sequences, about 4% of which appear only once. The sequenced material came from whole blood. Every receptor here comes from an adult who was a healthcare worker with PCR-confirmed SARS-CoV-2 infection or an uninfected control (not recorded which).

This clonotype showed up just a few times. The gene calls are TRBV7-3 and TRBJ2-7; D uncertain. This CDR3 region has 13 residues. V lost 5 bases, J lost 1 base, and 9 bases lay in between. Germline CDR1 reads SGHTA; CDR2 reads FQGTGA. The CDR3 is CASSDWTSYEQYF. The DNA of the CDR3 is TGTGCCAGCAGCGATTGGACGTCCTACGAGCAGTACTTC.

This clonotype was observed many times. The J gene is TRBJ1-2, the V gene TRBV19; D remains unclear. This CDR3 comprises 14 residues. Trimming removed 4 bases at V and 4 bases at J, with 13 bases between. From germline, CDR1 is LNHDA and CDR2 SQIVND (reference sequence). The CDR3 DNA follows: TGTGCCAGTAGTACCCCTCTCACCGCCTATGGCTACACCTTC. Encoded protein: CASSTPLTAYGYTF.

This clonotype was counted many times. The CDR3 nucleotides read TGTGCCAGCAGGGGATGGACAGGGAAAAACATTCAGTACTTC. Its protein product is CASRGWTGKNIQYF. The V and J genes are TRBV5-6 and TRBJ2-4; 8 bases line up with TRBD1. The CDR3 is 14 amino acids. Germline CDR1 and CDR2: SGHDT and YYEEEE. J lost 4 bases, V lost 5 bases, and 5 bases had no gene match.

This clonotype was seen repeatedly, ten times or more. The chain is built from TRBV19 and TRBJ1-5; D uncertain. The germline V gene encodes CDR1 LNHDA and CDR2 SQIVND (reference sequence). The V end was cut by 5 bases, the J end by 3 bases, with 8 bases between. The CDR3 extends over 13 amino acids. The CDR3: CASSPSNNQPQHF. The CDR3 region has the DNA TGTGCCAGTAGTCCGAGCAACAATCAGCCCCAGCATTTT.

The table lists this clonotype with many counts. The chain recombines TRBV28 with TRBJ1-2; no reliable D call. CDR1 is MDHEN, CDR2 SYDVKM, per germline. V lost 7 bases and J 5 bases, leaving 8 bases between the germline ends. The CDR3 covers 11 residues. In DNA, the CDR3 is TGTGCCAGCAAATCCCGTTATGGCTACACCTTC. Its translation is CASKSRYGYTF.

This clonotype occurred many times. The gene calls are TRBV15 and TRBJ1-1, with D uncertain. The CDR3 has 13 residues. The ends were cut back, 5 bases at V and 0 bases at J, with 7 bases in the middle. Germline-derived CDR1 and CDR2 are LNHNV and YYDKDF (reference sequence). The CDR3 DNA follows: TGTGCCACCAGCTCCAATTTGAACACTGAAGCTTTCTTT. Protein sequence: CATSSNLNTEAFF. Full variable domain (remainder filled in from reference TRBV15 and TRBJ1-1): DAMVIQNPRYQVTQFGKPVTLSCSQTLNHNVMYWYQQKSSQAPKLLFHYYDKDFNNEADTPDNFQSRRPNTSFCFLDIRSPGLGDTAMYLCATSSNLNTEAFFGQGTRLTVV.

This clonotype was seen ten or more times. The chain carries TRBV7-2 and TRBJ2-2, with a possible D match to TRBD2 (5 bases). CDR1 and CDR2 from the germline V gene are SGHTA and FQGNSA. This CDR3 comprises 16 residues. V shed 1 base and J shed 2 bases, with 11 bases lying between them. The CDR3 sequence is CASSLVPGINTGELFF. In DNA, the CDR3 is TGTGCCAGCAGCTTAGTTCCGGGAATAAACACCGGGGAGCTGTTTTTT.

CDR3 nucleotide sequence: TGCAGTGCTAGAGATCTCCGGGCTAGCGGGAGAGACGAGCAGTACTTC. It translates to CSARDLRASGRDEQYF. The chain has TRBV20-1 and TRBJ2-7, with 10 bases matching TRBD2. Germline CDR1 and CDR2: DFQATT and SNEGSKA (reference sequence). Trimming cost V 0 bases and J 5 bases; bases outside gene matches: 10. The CDR3 has 16 residues.

This clonotype appeared many times. This chain joins TRBV10-3 and TRBJ2-1; possible D gene TRBD2, 6 bases. The germline V and J ends were trimmed by 0 bases and 10 bases, with 10 bases remaining between them. This CDR3 has 13 residues. Germline V gives CDR1 ENHRY, CDR2 SYGVKD. The CDR3: CAISESQGGEQFF. For the CDR3, the DNA is TGTGCCATCAGTGAGTCGCAGGGAGGCGAGCAGTTCTTC.

This clonotype was counted at least ten times. The chain couples TRBV19 to TRBJ2-7, with D hard to call. V lost 0 bases, J lost 0 bases, and 9 bases lay in between. Germline V gene data show CDR1 as LNHDA and CDR2 as SQIVND (reference sequence). The CDR3 covers 15 residues. The CDR3 DNA sequence: TGTGCCAGTAGTATAGATATGACGGTCTCCTACGAGCAGTACTTC. Translating gives CASSIDMTVSYEQYF.

This clonotype was observed at least ten times. The chain carries TRBV12-3 or TRBV12-4 and TRBJ2-1; D gene uncertain. Trimming cost V 7 bases and J 2 bases, with 12 bases left between them. The CDR3 has 14 amino acids. CDR3 sequence: CASTAQPPYNEQFF. In DNA form, the CDR3 reads TGTGCCAGCACCGCCCAGCCTCCCTACAATGAGCAGTTCTTC.

This clonotype was seen ten or more times. The genes are TRBV19 and TRBJ2-2; D may be TRBD2 (6 bases). The CDR3 spans 16 residues. With 4 bases removed from V and 5 bases from J, the gap between germline ends came to 17 bases. Germline CDR1 reads LNHDA; CDR2 reads SQIVND (reference sequence). The chain's CDR3 is CASSTTSRGGTGELFF. The CDR3 bases are TGTGCCAGTAGTACCACGTCGCGGGGTGGGACCGGGGAGCTGTTTTTT.

The table lists this clonotype with many counts. The CDR3 DNA reads as TGTGCCAGCAGTTGGGGTTTTACTGAAGCTTTCTTT. This gives the protein CASSWGFTEAFF. This rearrangement joins TRBV12-3 or TRBV12-4 to TRBJ1-1; D is uncertain. V lost 4 bases and J 5 bases, leaving 8 bases between the germline ends. This CDR3 has 12 residues.

The chain couples TRBV7-2 to TRBJ2-7; D uncertain. V lost 2 bases and J lost 1, with 12 bases in between. The CDR3 is 15 residues long. Germline values: CDR1 SGHTA, CDR2 FQGNSA. CDR3: CASSLSALESYEQYF. CDR3 coding DNA: TGTGCCAGCAGCTTAAGTGCCCTAGAGTCCTACGAGCAGTACTTC.